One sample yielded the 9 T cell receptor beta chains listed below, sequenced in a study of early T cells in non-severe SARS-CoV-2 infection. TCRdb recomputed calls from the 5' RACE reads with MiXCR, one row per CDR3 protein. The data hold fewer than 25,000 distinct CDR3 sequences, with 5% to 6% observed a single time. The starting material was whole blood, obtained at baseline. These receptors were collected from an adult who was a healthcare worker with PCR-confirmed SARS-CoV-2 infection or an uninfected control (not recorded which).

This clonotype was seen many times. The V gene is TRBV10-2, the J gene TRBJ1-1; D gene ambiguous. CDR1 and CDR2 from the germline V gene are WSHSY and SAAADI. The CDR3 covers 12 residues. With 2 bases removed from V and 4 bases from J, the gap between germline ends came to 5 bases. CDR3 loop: CASSEGITEAFF. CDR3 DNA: TGCGCCAGCAGTGAGGGGATCACTGAAGCTTTCTTT.

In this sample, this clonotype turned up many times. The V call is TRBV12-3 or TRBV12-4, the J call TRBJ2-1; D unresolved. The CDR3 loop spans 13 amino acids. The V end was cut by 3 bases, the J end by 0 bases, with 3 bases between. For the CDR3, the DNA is TGTGCCAGCAGTTTTAGCTCCTACAATGAGCAGTTCTTC. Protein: CASSFSSYNEQFF.

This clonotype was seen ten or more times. CDR3 nucleotides: TGTGCCAGCAGCCAATACACTGAAGCTTTCTTT. It specifies CASSQYTEAFF. The chain carries TRBV6-2 or TRBV6-3 and TRBJ1-1; D remains ambiguous. The CDR3 is 11 amino acids. Germline CDR1 MNHEY, CDR2 SVGEGT. The V end was cut by 6 bases, the J end by 3 bases, with 5 bases between.

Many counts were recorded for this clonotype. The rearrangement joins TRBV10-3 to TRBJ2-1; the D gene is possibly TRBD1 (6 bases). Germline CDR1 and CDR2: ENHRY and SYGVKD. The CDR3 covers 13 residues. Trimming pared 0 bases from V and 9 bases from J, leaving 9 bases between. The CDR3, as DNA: TGTGCCATCAGTGAGTCGTTGGGGGCTGAGCAGTTCTTC. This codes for CAISESLGAEQFF.

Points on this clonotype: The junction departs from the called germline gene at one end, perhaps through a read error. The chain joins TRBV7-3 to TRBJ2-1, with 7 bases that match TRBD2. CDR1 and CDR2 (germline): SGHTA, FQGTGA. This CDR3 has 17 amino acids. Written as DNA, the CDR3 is TGTGCCAGCAGCGTAACCAGCGGGGAGATTTCCTACAATGAGCAGTTCTTC. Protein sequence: CASSVTSGEISYNEQFF.

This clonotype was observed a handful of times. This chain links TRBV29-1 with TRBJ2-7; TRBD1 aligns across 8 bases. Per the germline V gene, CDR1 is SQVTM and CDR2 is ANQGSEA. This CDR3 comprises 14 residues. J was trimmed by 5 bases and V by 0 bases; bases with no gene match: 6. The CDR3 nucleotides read TGCAGCGTTGAAGATCAGGGGGCGCGGGACGAGCAGTACTTC. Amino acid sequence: CSVEDQGARDEQYF.

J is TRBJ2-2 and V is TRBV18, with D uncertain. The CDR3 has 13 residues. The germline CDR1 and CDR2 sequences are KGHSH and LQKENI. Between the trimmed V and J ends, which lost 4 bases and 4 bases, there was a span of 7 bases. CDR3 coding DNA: TGTGCCAGCTCACGTGACGTCACCGGGGAGCTGTTTTTT. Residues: CASSRDVTGELFF.

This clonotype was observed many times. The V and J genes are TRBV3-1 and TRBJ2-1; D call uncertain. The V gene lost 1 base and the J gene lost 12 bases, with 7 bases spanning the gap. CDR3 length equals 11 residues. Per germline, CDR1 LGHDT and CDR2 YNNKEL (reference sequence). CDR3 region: CASSQGGAQFF. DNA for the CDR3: TGTGCCAGCAGCCAAGGGGGTGCGCAGTTCTTC.

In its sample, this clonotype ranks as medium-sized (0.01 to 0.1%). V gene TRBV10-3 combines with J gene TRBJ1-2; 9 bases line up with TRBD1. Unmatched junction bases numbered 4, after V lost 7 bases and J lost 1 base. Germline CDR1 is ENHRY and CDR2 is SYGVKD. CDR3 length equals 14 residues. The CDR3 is CAITSGQGNYGYTF. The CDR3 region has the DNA TGTGCCATCACTTCGGGACAGGGTAACTATGGCTACACCTTC.